This entry concerns a single T cell receptor beta chain. Its antigen is not identified. The source of the sample is a study of T-cell reconstitution after alpha-beta-depleted transplantation in children. A TCRbeta library incorporating unique molecular identifiers was prepared. TCRdb redid the calling of the PCR reads with MiXCR, one entry per CDR3 protein. The table records about 980,000 distinct CDR3 sequences, roughly 29% of them present only once. The CDR3 totals 15 residues. CDR1 SGHAT and CDR2 FQNNGV come from the germline V gene. Trimming took off 4 bases at V and 0 bases at J, with 10 bases between the two ends. Study-level findings and limits: T-cell numbers and diversity one year post-transplant derived largely from freshly generated T cells. The high TCRbeta diversity at day 60 in some patients came from surviving recipient T cells and thymic progenitors.

Material: PBMCs, mostly from graft donor cells, obtained 360 days after TCRalphabeta/CD19-depleted stem cell transplant. This chain connects TRBV11-2 to TRBJ2-4; unclear D gene. This clonotype was obtained from a boy younger than two who had a stem cell transplant for SCID, so the T cells may come from the graft donor. CDR3 sequence reads: CASSSRTQAKNIQYF. The CDR3 coding sequence is TGTGCCAGCAGCTCACGAACACAAGCCAAAAACATTCAGTACTTC.